This record looks at one T cell receptor (beta chain) sequence and its context. Its cognate antigen has yet to be identified. One base away there is no much larger clone; base qualities are not given. The sample is drawn from a study of T cell responses to AZD1222 COVID-19 vaccine (dated by TCRdb to 2020 to 2023). Regarding the study in general: AZD1222 recipients whose second dose came at about 4 weeks and those whose second dose came at about 12 weeks were combined into one group, since spike-specific TCR depth and breadth did not differ between the two schedules. A total of more than 230 trial participants underwent TCR sequencing, of whom 207 had received two doses of AZD1222 and some 26 had received two doses of the MenACWY control vaccine. Enrollment into the trials was organized by age into subgroups of 18-55, 56-69 and 70-plus years, and those subgroups contained roughly 140, 27 and 60 TCR-sequenced participants, respectively.

The CDR3 regions of human TCRbeta chains were subjected to immunosequencing. The authors' analysis ran thus. TCRs in the repertoires were matched against a reference library of SARS-CoV-2-specific TCRs that had been generated with the MIRA antigen-specificity platform. Breadth meant the fraction of unique TCRs that were SARS-CoV-2-associated, whereas depth meant the fraction of total T cells that were SARS-CoV-2-associated. Each spike-specific TCR was assigned to its reactive spike region and to a CD4 or CD8 class using the MIRA data. Log10-transformed breadth and depth values were compared by one-way ANOVA with Sidak's multiple comparisons tests. In its TCRdb copy, this immuneACCESS table keeps in-frame sequences only and misses some clones. Where compared with another copy, unresolved V genes explain less than half of these, and the others have no known cause. The V and J calls and clone size were taken over from that table, and D and trimming were inferred from the DNA. The sample yields 95,000 to 110,000 clones; around 90% were counted once. Over 3.5% of the sample goes to the ten largest clones.

The research as a whole found: Because no day 14 peak-response samples were available, the repertoires could be characterized only after the peak T cell response. Conclusions about previously exposed vaccinees are limited because only a handful of AZD1222 recipients were SARS-CoV-2 seropositive at baseline. The 56-69-year group was small, and its depth increase did not reach significance, likely because of low power. Participants were mostly white British, with more females than males. The authors suggested clonal diversity may have been underestimated. Epitopes outside the regions mutated in the B.1.351 and B.1.1.7 variants were reportedly recognized by nearly half of the unique spike-specific TCRs. The vaccine-associated CD4 TCRs covered the entire spike protein, and the dominant responses fell in regions 160-218 and 743-854. Spike-specific TCR breadth and depth rose significantly after two AZD1222 doses compared with day 0 and with MenACWY recipients.

Inclusive of the bounding cysteine and phenylalanine, the CDR3 is 14 residues long. The kept DNA is CDR3 alone, 42 bases in frame from the first base. The germline V gene sets CDR1 to SGDLS and CDR2 to YYNGEE. Trimming costs V 4 bases and J 4 bases, and their ends lie 13 bases apart. The time point label corresponds to: baseline before first vaccination. Vaccinee samples came from UK trials COV001 and COV002, including a single-blind randomized controlled phase 2/3 trial of AZD1222 (ChAdOx1 nCoV-19) in healthy adults. For TCRbeta chain sequencing, PBMC samples from trial participants were taken at day 0 and at day 28 after the second dose.

The receptor chain draws on TRBV9 and TRBJ2-3; TRBD1 is possibly the D segment (5 matching bases). The source was peripheral blood, collected on day 0 of AZD1222 vaccination. The TCR was taken from an adult in good health. The DNA sequence reads TGTGCCAGCAGCCTAGGGGCCAGAGCAGATACGCAGTATTTT. This codes for CASSLGARADTQYF.